Listed below are T cell receptor beta chains from one sample, sequenced in a study of shared clonotypes between healthy human individuals. Assay: immunoSEQ multiplex PCR; the TCRdb copy retains only in-frame clones and omits some. The sample carries about 960,000 clones, around 80% recorded once. The sequencing sample was made of memory CD4+ T cells sorted from blood. Receptor source: a man aged 18 to 30 in good health. The CDR3 runs from the conserved cysteine through the conserved F or W. The D gene is left open where the match is weak. Size tells how often a clone was seen (once, few, many) or the class of an expanded clone, and some rows leave it out.

D gene | J gene | V gene | clone size | CDR3 protein | CDR3 DNA
NA | TRBJ2-7 | TRBV10-1 | NA | CASTGAVYEQYF | TGCGCCAGCACTGGAGCTGTCTACGAGCAGTACTTC
TRBD2 | TRBJ2-3 | TRBV10-3 | NA | CAISETSGGQDTQYF | TGTGCCATCAGTGAGACTAGCGGGGGGCAGGATACGCAGTATTTT
NA | TRBJ2-7 | TRBV9 | NA | CASSVGDVNYEQYF | TGTGCCAGCAGCGTAGGGGACGTAAACTACGAGCAGTACTTC
NA | TRBJ2-2 | TRBV11-2 | NA | CASSLVLAGELFF | TGTGCCAGCAGCTTAGTCCTTGCCGGGGAGCTGTTTTTT
TRBD1 | TRBJ2-5 | TRBV5-1 | NA | CASSFSGTGKETQYF | TGCGCCAGCAGCTTTTCCGGGACAGGGAAGGAGACCCAGTACTTC
TRBD1 | TRBJ1-6 | TRBV29-1 | few | CSVLTGTENSPLHF | TGCAGCGTTCTGACCGGGACAGAGAATTCACCCCTCCACTTT
NA | TRBJ1-3 | TRBV29-1 | NA | CSVAGAAGNTIYF | TGCAGCGTTGCTGGGGCTGCTGGAAACACCATATATTTT
NA | TRBJ1-5 | TRBV30 | once | CAWSETSNQPQHF | TGTGCCTGGAGTGAGACGAGCAATCAGCCCCAGCATTTT
NA | TRBJ2-1 | TRBV11-2 | NA | CASSLGGAGDGEQFF | TGTGCCAGCAGCTTAGGGGGGGCGGGAGACGGTGAGCAGTTCTTC
NA | TRBJ1-2 | TRBV10-3 | NA | CAISDGPGSDYTF | TGTGCCATCAGTGACGGGCCAGGATCGGACTACACCTTC
NA | TRBJ1-3 | TRBV9 | few | CASSVSQAGNTIYF | TGTGCCAGCAGCGTATCCCAGGCCGGAAACACCATATATTTT
NA | TRBJ1-6 | TRBV6-4 | NA | CASEGGHSPLHF | TGTGCCAGCGAGGGGGGACATTCACCCCTCCACTTT
NA | TRBJ2-3 | TRBV25-1 | NA | CASMHGRGTDTQYF | TGTGCCAGCATGCACGGTCGGGGAACAGATACGCAGTATTTT
TRBD2 | TRBJ2-3 | TRBV4-1 | NA | CASSPRGGGFTDTQYF | TGCGCCAGCAGCCCTCGCGGGGGGGGCTTCACAGATACGCAGTATTTT
NA | TRBJ1-1 | TRBV9 | NA | CASSVDGAMNTEAFF | TGTGCCAGCAGCGTAGATGGGGCTATGAACACTGAAGCTTTCTTT
NA | TRBJ1-1 | TRBV21-1 | NA | CARAFRNTEAFF | TGTGCCCGAGCTTTTCGGAACACTGAAGCTTTCTTT
NA | TRBJ1-2 | TRBV5-1 | NA | CASSLGTADGYTF | TGCGCCAGCAGCCTCGGGACGGCGGATGGCTACACCTTC
NA | TRBJ1-1 | TRBV6-5 | NA | CASSRTVNTEAFF | TGTGCCAGCAGTAGGACAGTGAACACTGAAGCTTTCTTT
NA | TRBJ1-5 | TRBV19 | many | CASSLLDSYNQPQHF | TGTGCCAGTAGTTTACTAGACAGCTACAATCAGCCCCAGCATTTT
NA | TRBJ1-2 | TRBV6-1 | NA | CASSEPGYGYTF | TGTGCCAGCAGTGAACCGGGGTATGGCTACACCTTC
TRBD2 | TRBJ2-2 | TRBV5-1 | once | CASSSLLGTSGPGELFF | TGCGCCAGCAGCTCCCTTCTCGGGACTAGCGGCCCCGGGGAGCTGTTTTTT
TRBD2 | TRBJ2-1 | TRBV5-1 | NA | CASSLSGGSYNEQFF | TGCGCCAGCAGCTTGTCGGGGGGGTCCTACAATGAGCAGTTCTTC
NA | TRBJ2-1 | TRBV28 | NA | CASSFQTVEQFF | TGTGCCAGCAGCTTCCAGACCGTCGAGCAGTTCTTC
NA | TRBJ1-2 | TRBV6-5 | NA | CASSSYSPQANYGYTF | TGTGCCAGCAGTTCTTACTCCCCTCAAGCTAACTATGGCTACACCTTC
NA | TRBJ2-7 | TRBV7-2 | NA | CASSLVGWGYEQYF | TGTGCCAGCAGCTTAGTAGGGTGGGGTTACGAGCAGTACTTC
NA | TRBJ2-3 | TRBV5-1 | NA | CASSRTSFSDTQYF | TGCGCCAGCAGCCGAACCAGTTTTTCAGATACGCAGTATTTT
NA | TRBJ2-7 | TRBV2 | NA | CASSVAYEQYF | TGTGCCAGCAGCGTAGCGTACGAGCAGTACTTC
TRBD1 | TRBJ1-5 | TRBV7-8 | NA | CASSFRQGQPQHF | TGTGCCAGCAGCTTCCGACAGGGTCAGCCCCAGCATTTT
NA | TRBJ1-1 | TRBV5-4 | NA | CASSFHSSLGTEAFF | TGTGCCAGCAGCTTTCATTCAAGCCTGGGCACTGAAGCTTTCTTT
TRBD1 | TRBJ1-1 | TRBV5-1 | NA | CASSSDRAWNTEAFF | TGCGCCAGCAGCTCCGACAGGGCGTGGAACACTGAAGCTTTCTTT
NA | TRBJ2-7 | TRBV7-2 | NA | CASSFGPGAYEQYF | TGTGCCAGCAGCTTCGGCCCAGGGGCCTACGAGCAGTACTTC
NA | TRBJ1-4 | TRBV30 | once | CAWSYRGWQRFF | TGTGCCTGGAGTTACCGCGGCTGGCAACGGTTTTTT
TRBD2 | TRBJ2-1 | TRBV7-2 | NA | CASSFSGSSYNEQFF | TGTGCCAGCAGCTTTAGCGGGAGCTCCTACAATGAGCAGTTCTTC
NA | TRBJ2-2 | TRBV5-6 | NA | CASSVFFFLTGELFF | TGTGCCAGCAGCGTCTTTTTTTTCCTCACCGGGGAGCTGTTTTTT
NA | TRBJ2-2 | TRBV14 | NA | CASSQDLNGELFF | TGTGCCAGCAGCCAAGACCTTAACGGGGAGCTGTTTTTT
NA | TRBJ2-5 | TRBV30 | NA | CAWSVLGAYREQYF | TGTGCCTGGAGTGTACTGGGGGCGTATAGGGAGCAGTACTTC
NA | TRBJ2-3 | TRBV6-1 | NA | CASSEESVTDTQYF | TGTGCCAGCAGTGAAGAGTCAGTTACAGATACGCAGTATTTT
NA | TRBJ1-5 | TRBV7-8 | once | CASSLAEGNQPQHF | TGTGCCAGCAGCTTAGCGGAGGGGAATCAGCCCCAGCATTTT
NA | TRBJ2-3 | TRBV6-5 | NA | CASSYSSGGRTDTQYF | TGTGCCAGCAGTTACTCGAGTGGGGGGCGCACAGATACGCAGTATTTT
TRBD1 | TRBJ2-1 | TRBV28 | few | CASSPLDRDYNEQFF | TGTGCCAGCAGCCCATTGGACAGGGACTACAATGAGCAGTTCTTC
TRBD2 | TRBJ2-7 | TRBV5-1 | NA | CASSPHGGGDYEQYF | TGCGCCAGCAGCCCCCACGGCGGGGGAGACTACGAGCAGTACTTC
TRBD2 | TRBJ2-7 | TRBV19 | NA | CASTLTSGSYEQYF | TGTGCCAGTACCCTGACTAGCGGGAGCTACGAGCAGTACTTC
NA | TRBJ2-5 | TRBV5-4 | once | CASSFDSPETQYF | TGTGCCAGCAGCTTTGACAGTCCTGAGACCCAGTACTTC
NA | TRBJ2-2 | TRBV7-2 | NA | CASSLGQIPNTGELFF | TGTGCCAGCAGCCTAGGACAGATACCGAACACCGGGGAGCTGTTTTTT
NA | TRBJ1-4 | TRBV10-3 | NA | CATSPQGPNEKLFF | TGTGCCACCTCCCCACAGGGCCCCAATGAAAAACTGTTTTTT
TRBD1 | TRBJ1-5 | TRBV2 | NA | CASRQGQGLNQPQHF | TGTGCCAGCAGACAGGGACAGGGTTTGAATCAGCCCCAGCATTTT
TRBD2 | TRBJ2-7 | TRBV6-1 | NA | CASSVGGGAYEQYF | TGTGCCAGCAGTGTAGGCGGGGGGGCATACGAGCAGTACTTC
NA | TRBJ2-7 | TRBV28 | NA | CASSLYYGAYEQYF | TGTGCCAGCAGTTTATACTACGGAGCCTACGAGCAGTACTTC
TRBD2 | TRBJ2-3 | TRBV2 | NA | CASILAGGYTDTQYF | TGTGCCAGCATTCTAGCGGGAGGATACACAGATACGCAGTATTTT
NA | TRBJ2-1 | TRBV19 | NA | CASSRDGARGEQFF | TGTGCCAGTAGTCGGGACGGGGCTAGGGGTGAGCAGTTCTTC
NA | TRBJ1-6 | TRBV10-3 | few | CAISDAGSSPLHF | TGTGCCATCAGTGATGCAGGGTCTTCACCCCTCCACTTT
NA | TRBJ2-1 | TRBV29-1 | NA | CSVDSTDPGRRYNEQFF | TGCAGCGTTGATTCGACAGACCCGGGACGTAGATACAATGAGCAGTTCTTC
NA | TRBJ1-1 | TRBV2 | NA | CASSERGAQAVNTEAFF | TGTGCCAGCAGTGAAAGGGGGGCCCAGGCTGTCAACACTGAAGCTTTCTTT